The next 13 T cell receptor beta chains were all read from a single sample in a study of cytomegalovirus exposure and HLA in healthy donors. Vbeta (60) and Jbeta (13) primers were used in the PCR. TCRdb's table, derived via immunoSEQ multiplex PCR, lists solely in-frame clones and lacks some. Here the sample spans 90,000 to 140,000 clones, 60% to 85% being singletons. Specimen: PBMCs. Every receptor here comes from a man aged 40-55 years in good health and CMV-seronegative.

The CDR3 loop reads CASSTSLGTGLGDTEAFF. In DNA, the CDR3 is TGTGCCAGCTCAACTTCTCTGGGGACAGGGTTGGGTGACACTGAAGCTTTCTTT. V and J are TRBV18 and TRBJ1-1, with TRBD1 matching over 9 bases. The CDR3 loop spans 18 amino acids. Germline-derived CDR1 and CDR2 are KGHSH and LQKENI. J gave up 3 bases and V 5 bases, and 16 bases lay outside the gene matches.

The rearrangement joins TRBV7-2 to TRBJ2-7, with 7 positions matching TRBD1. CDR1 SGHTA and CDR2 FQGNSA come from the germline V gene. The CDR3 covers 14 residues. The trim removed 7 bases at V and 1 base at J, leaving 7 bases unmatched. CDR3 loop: CASNPRQGSYEQYF. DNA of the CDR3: TGTGCCAGCAACCCCCGACAGGGTTCCTACGAGCAGTACTTC.

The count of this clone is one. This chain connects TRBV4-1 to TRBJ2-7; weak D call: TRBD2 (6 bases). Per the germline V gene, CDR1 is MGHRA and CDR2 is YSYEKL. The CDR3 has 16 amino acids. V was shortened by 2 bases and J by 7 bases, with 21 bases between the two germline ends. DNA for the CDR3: TGCGCCAGCAGCCAAACCCTCGCAGGACGGGGGATAGAGCAGTACTTC. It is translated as CASSQTLAGRGIEQYF.

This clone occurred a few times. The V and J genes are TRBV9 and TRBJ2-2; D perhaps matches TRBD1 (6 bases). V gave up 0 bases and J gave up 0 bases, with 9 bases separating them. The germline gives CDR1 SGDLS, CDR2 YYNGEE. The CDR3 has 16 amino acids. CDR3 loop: CASSVARGPNTGELFF. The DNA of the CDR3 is TGTGCCAGCAGCGTAGCCAGGGGACCGAACACCGGGGAGCTGTTTTTT. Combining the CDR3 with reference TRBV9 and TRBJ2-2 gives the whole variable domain DSGVTQTPKHLITATGQRVTLRCSPRSGDLSVYWYQQSLDQGLQFLIQYYNGEERAKGNILERFSAQQFPDLHSELNLSSLELGDSALYFCASSVARGPNTGELFFGEGSRLTVL.

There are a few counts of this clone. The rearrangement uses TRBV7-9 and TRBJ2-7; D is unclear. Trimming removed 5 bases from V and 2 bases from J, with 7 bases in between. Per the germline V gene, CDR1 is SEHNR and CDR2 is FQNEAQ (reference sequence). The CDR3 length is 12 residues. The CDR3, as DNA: TGTGCCAGCAGCCCATCCCCCTACGAGCAGTACTTC. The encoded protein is CASSPSPYEQYF.

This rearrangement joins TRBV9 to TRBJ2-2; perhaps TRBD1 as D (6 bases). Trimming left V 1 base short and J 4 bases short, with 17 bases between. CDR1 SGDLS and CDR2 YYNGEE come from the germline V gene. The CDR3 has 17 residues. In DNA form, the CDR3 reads TGTGCCAGCAGCGTAACTCAGGGGATTCGGGGCACCGGGGAGCTGTTTTTT. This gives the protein CASSVTQGIRGTGELFF. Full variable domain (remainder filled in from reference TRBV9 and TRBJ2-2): DSGVTQTPKHLITATGQRVTLRCSPRSGDLSVYWYQQSLDQGLQFLIQYYNGEERAKGNILERFSAQQFPDLHSELNLSSLELGDSALYFCASSVTQGIRGTGELFFGEGSRLTVL.

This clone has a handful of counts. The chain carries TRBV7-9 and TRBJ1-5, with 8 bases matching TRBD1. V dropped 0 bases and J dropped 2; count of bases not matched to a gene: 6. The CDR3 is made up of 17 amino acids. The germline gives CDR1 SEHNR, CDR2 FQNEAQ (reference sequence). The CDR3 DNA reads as TGTGCCAGCAGCTTAGCGCTGGCAGGGGGCGGCAATCAGCCCCAGCATTTT. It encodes CASSLALAGGGNQPQHF.

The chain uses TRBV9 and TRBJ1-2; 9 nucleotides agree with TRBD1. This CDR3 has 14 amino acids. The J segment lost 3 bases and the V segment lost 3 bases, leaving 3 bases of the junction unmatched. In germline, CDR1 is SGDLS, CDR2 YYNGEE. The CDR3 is CASSEQGADYGYTF. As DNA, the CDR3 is TGTGCCAGCAGCGAACAGGGGGCGGACTATGGCTACACCTTC.

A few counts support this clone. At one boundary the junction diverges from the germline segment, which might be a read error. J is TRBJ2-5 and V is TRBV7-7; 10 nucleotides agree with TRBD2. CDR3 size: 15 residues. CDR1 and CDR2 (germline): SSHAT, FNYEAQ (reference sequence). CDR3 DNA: TGTGCTAGCAGCTTCTCAGCGGGGGGGCTGGGGACCCAGTACTTC. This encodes CASSFSAGGLGTQYF.

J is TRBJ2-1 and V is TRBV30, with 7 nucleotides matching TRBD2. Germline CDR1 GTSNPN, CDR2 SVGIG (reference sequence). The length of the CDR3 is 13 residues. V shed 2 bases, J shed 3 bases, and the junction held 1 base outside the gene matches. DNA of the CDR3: TGTGCCTGGAGTCGGGGGGTCTACAATGAGCAGTTCTTC. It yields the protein CAWSRGVYNEQFF.

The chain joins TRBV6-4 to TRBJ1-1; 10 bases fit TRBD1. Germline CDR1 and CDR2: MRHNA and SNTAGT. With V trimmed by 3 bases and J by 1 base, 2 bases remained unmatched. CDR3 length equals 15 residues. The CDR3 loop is CASSETGGSNTEAFF. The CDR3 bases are TGTGCCAGCAGTGAGACAGGGGGCTCGAACACTGAAGCTTTCTTT.

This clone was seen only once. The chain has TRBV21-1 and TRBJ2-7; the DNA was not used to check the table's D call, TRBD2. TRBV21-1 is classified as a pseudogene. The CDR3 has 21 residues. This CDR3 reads CASSKDLDRGCPGTSRHEQYF. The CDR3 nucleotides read TGTGCCAGCAGCAAAGATCTGGACAGGGGGTGCCCGGGGACTAGCAGACACGAGCAGTACTTC.

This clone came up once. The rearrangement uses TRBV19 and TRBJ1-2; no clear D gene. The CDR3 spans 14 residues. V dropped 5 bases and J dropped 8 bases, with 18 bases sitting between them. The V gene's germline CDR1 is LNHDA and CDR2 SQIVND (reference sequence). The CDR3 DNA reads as TGTGCCAGTAGTCGGCTTCTAAAAGCGGGAGGCTACACCTTC. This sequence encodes CASSRLLKAGGYTF.